Following are 29 T cell receptor beta chains from one sample sequenced in a study of cytomegalovirus exposure and HLA in healthy donors. Vbeta (60) and Jbeta (13) primers were used in the PCR. Profiled with immunoSEQ multiplex PCR; TCRdb holds only in-frame clones, not every one. The data contain about 96,000 clones, roughly 79% of them singletons. Sequenced material: PBMCs. Receptors were obtained from a woman in her sixties or seventies in good health and CMV-seropositive.

The CDR3 reads CASRPRGNTGELFF. CDR3 bases: TGTGCCAGTAGACCCAGGGGAAACACCGGGGAGCTGTTTTTT. The chain uses TRBV19 and TRBJ2-2; the D gene is possibly TRBD1 (6 bases). Germline values: CDR1 LNHDA, CDR2 SQIVND (reference sequence). V shed 6 bases and J shed 2 bases, with 10 bases lying between them. The CDR3 covers 14 residues.

This clone was observed a handful of times. This rearrangement joins TRBV7-9 to TRBJ2-7; 7 bases are a match to TRBD1. Trimming took 1 base from V and 1 from J; bases not matched to a gene: 4. The CDR3 is 15 residues long. Germline CDR1 is SEHNR and CDR2 is FQNEAQ (reference sequence). Here the CDR3 DNA reads TGTGCCAGCAGCTTAGACGGGACAGTATCCTACGAGCAGTACTTC. This encodes CASSLDGTVSYEQYF.

A single count supports this clone. CDR3 sequence reads: CASSLGGGTGYTQYF. The CDR3 bases are TGTGCCAGCAGCTTGGGCGGGGGGACCGGTTATACCCAGTACTTC. V usage is TRBV5-6 and J usage is TRBJ2-5; 8 bases agree with TRBD2. V dropped 0 bases and J dropped 8; count of bases not matched to a gene: 9. The CDR3 has 15 residues. Germline V gives CDR1 SGHDT, CDR2 YYEEEE.

The chain couples TRBV5-6 to TRBJ1-5; D is unresolved. Trimming left V 1 base short and J 7 bases short, with 6 bases between. CDR1 and CDR2 (germline): SGHDT, YYEEEE. The CDR3 contains 12 residues. CDR3 sequence: CASSLYGQPQHF. The DNA for the CDR3 is TGTGCCAGCAGCTTGTACGGGCAGCCCCAGCATTTT.

The J gene is TRBJ2-7, the V gene TRBV11-2; TRBD1 agrees at 10 bases. Germline V CDR1 and CDR2: SGHAT, FQNNGV. The length of the CDR3 is 15 residues. With V trimmed by 7 bases and J by 3 bases, 9 bases remained unmatched. This CDR3 is CASTLGQGKIYEQYF. The CDR3 nucleotides read TGTGCCAGCACCCTGGGACAGGGGAAAATCTACGAGCAGTACTTC.

To note about this clone: Relative to the germline gene, one junction end is altered; a read error may explain this. This rearrangement joins TRBV7-9 to TRBJ1-2; 10 bases match TRBD1. CDR1 and CDR2 from the germline V gene are SEHNR and FQNEAQ (reference sequence). The CDR3 consists of 16 residues. CDR3 sequence: CSSSPGDRGINYGYTF. In DNA form, the CDR3 reads TGTTCCAGCAGCCCGGGGGACAGGGGAATTAACTATGGCTACACCTTC.

The sample holds a few counts of this clone. The V call is TRBV9, the J call TRBJ2-3, with D possibly being TRBD2 (5 bases). The germline V and J ends were trimmed by 0 bases and 5 bases, with 22 bases remaining between them. CDR3 length equals 18 residues. CDR1 SGDLS and CDR2 YYNGEE come from the germline V gene. The CDR3 here is CASSVAPFPRLTRDTQYF. The CDR3, as DNA: TGTGCCAGCAGCGTAGCTCCATTTCCGAGACTAACCCGAGATACGCAGTATTTT.

The chain couples TRBV7-8 to TRBJ1-4; unclear D gene. CDR1 SGHVS and CDR2 FQNEAQ come from the germline V gene. V was clipped by 5 bases and J by 8 bases, with 21 bases between them. The CDR3 contains 16 residues. This CDR3 is CASSLWVGGGEEKLFF. The CDR3 nucleotides read TGTGCCAGCAGCCTATGGGTAGGCGGCGGTGAAGAAAAACTGTTTTTT.

The J gene is TRBJ2-7, the V gene TRBV7-3; 7 bases fit TRBD2. The J segment lost 4 bases and the V segment lost 5 bases, leaving 11 bases of the junction unmatched. The germline V gene encodes CDR1 SGHTA and CDR2 FQGTGA. This CDR3 has 15 amino acids. The CDR3 nucleotides read TGTGCCAGCAGCCAGAGAGCGGGAATTGAGTACGAGCAGTACTTC. Amino acids: CASSQRAGIEYEQYF.

The rearrangement joins TRBV6-1 to TRBJ1-5, with 9 bases fitting TRBD1. This CDR3 spans 15 amino acids. V shed 6 bases, J shed 5 bases, and the junction held 8 bases outside the gene matches. Per germline, CDR1 MNHNS and CDR2 SASEGT. For the CDR3, the DNA is TGTGCCAGCAGACGGGACAGGGCGTTTTATCAGCCCCAGCATTTT. It translates to CASRRDRAFYQPQHF.

The V gene is TRBV9, the J gene TRBJ1-4; TRBD1 might be the D (5 bases). The germline V gene encodes CDR1 SGDLS and CDR2 YYNGEE. The length of the CDR3 is 14 residues. Trimming stripped 4 bases from V and 7 bases from J, with 14 bases between. CDR3 in amino acids: CASSSRGGTEKLFF. The CDR3 nucleotides read TGTGCCAGCAGCTCCCGGGGGGGGACTGAAAAACTGTTTTTT.

The chain carries TRBV11-3 and TRBJ2-3, with 7 bases matching TRBD2. With 4 bases clipped from V and 0 bases from J, the junction kept 7 bases outside the gene matches. Germline-derived CDR1 and CDR2 are SGHNT and YENEEA. The CDR3 sequence is 16 residues long. DNA for the CDR3: TGTGCCAGCAGCTATAGAGCGGGACTTAGCACAGATACGCAGTATTTT. It translates to CASSYRAGLSTDTQYF.

The rearrangement joins TRBV7-9 to TRBJ1-2, with TRBD1 as a possible D gene (5 bases). CDR1 and CDR2 (germline): SEHNR, FQNEAQ (reference sequence). Trimming shortened V by 7 bases and J by 1 base, and 19 bases separated the two germline ends. This CDR3 contains 16 residues. For the CDR3, the DNA is TGTGCCAGCACCACTGCGGCGGGACGGGGTAACTATGGCTACACCTTC. Translated: CASTTAAGRGNYGYTF.

This clone occurred once. This rearrangement joins TRBV28 to TRBJ2-1; D not resolved. The ends were cut back, 6 bases at V and 12 bases at J, with 18 bases in the middle. The CDR3 length is 13 residues. Germline assignment: CDR1 MDHEN and CDR2 SYDVKM. DNA of the CDR3: TGTGCCAGCAGCTCCTCAAATGAGGTAGTGCAGTTCTTC. Its translation: CASSSSNEVVQFF.

The genes are TRBV28 and TRBJ2-5; D may be TRBD1 (5 bases). CDR3 length: 12 amino acids. The germline V and J ends were trimmed by 7 bases and 1 base, with 7 bases remaining between them. Germline-derived CDR1 and CDR2 are MDHEN and SYDVKM. CDR3 nucleotides: TGTGCCAGCACAGGGCTCCAAGAGACCCAGTACTTC. Encoded protein: CASTGLQETQYF.

V usage is TRBV6-5 and J usage is TRBJ1-5; D ambiguous. This CDR3 region has 13 residues. V was trimmed by 7 bases and J by 3 bases, leaving 10 bases between them. Germline V gene data show CDR1 as MNHEY and CDR2 as SVGAGI. DNA for the CDR3: TGTGCCAGCACTACAGATCCCAATCAGCCCCAGCATTTT. Its translation: CASTTDPNQPQHF.

The CDR3 DNA reads as TGTGCCAGCAGCGTAGAGTTCCGGGGTAGCAATGGCTACACCTTC. It translates to CASSVEFRGSNGYTF. The gene calls are TRBV9 and TRBJ1-2; D is unclear. From germline, CDR1 is SGDLS and CDR2 YYNGEE. The CDR3 has 15 residues. The germline V and J ends were trimmed by 0 bases and 6 bases, with 15 bases remaining between them.

The chain is built from TRBV18 and TRBJ2-3; 7 bases match TRBD1. The CDR3 spans 15 residues. Trimming removed 2 bases from V and 4 bases from J; junction bases left unmatched: 6. Germline loops: CDR1 KGHSH, CDR2 LQKENI. CDR3 sequence reads: CASSPGTVRADTQYF. CDR3 bases: TGTGCCAGCTCACCAGGGACAGTTAGAGCAGATACGCAGTATTTT.

Written as DNA, the CDR3 is TGTGCCAGCAGGTTCTCGGGCGGGACCTTCAAGGAGCAGTTCTTC. Its protein product is CASRFSGGTFKEQFF. V usage is TRBV6-5 and J usage is TRBJ2-1; a possible D gene is TRBD2 (6 bases). The CDR3 sequence is 15 residues long. Trimming removed 6 bases from V and 10 bases from J, with 22 bases in between. Germline V gene lookup returns CDR1 MNHEY and CDR2 SVGAGI.

This rearrangement joins TRBV19 to TRBJ2-7; 9 nucleotides match TRBD2. Looked up from germline, CDR1 is LNHDA and CDR2 is SQIVND (reference sequence). The J segment lost 6 bases and the V segment lost 5 bases, leaving 8 bases of the junction unmatched. The CDR3 extends over 14 amino acids. CDR3: CASSPVAGAVEQYF. Here the CDR3 DNA reads TGTGCCAGTAGTCCTGTAGCGGGAGCCGTCGAGCAGTACTTC.

The DNA for the CDR3 is TGTGCCAGCAGCTTGGGGCTAGCGCGGGAGACCCAGTACTTC. It encodes CASSLGLARETQYF. The chain uses TRBV7-8 and TRBJ2-5; D possibly corresponds to TRBD2 (6 bases). Germline V gene data show CDR1 as SGHVS and CDR2 as FQNEAQ. Trimming took 3 bases from V and 5 from J, leaving 13 bases between them. The CDR3 is made up of 14 amino acids.

The chain carries TRBV11-1 and TRBJ2-1, with D possibly matching TRBD2 (7 bases). Trimming left V 2 bases short and J 5 bases short, with 13 bases between. Germline V CDR1 and CDR2: SGHAT, FQDESV (reference sequence). This CDR3 comprises 15 residues. The CDR3 is CASSLMREGDNEQFF. CDR3 DNA sequence: TGTGCCAGCAGCTTAATGAGGGAGGGGGACAATGAGCAGTTCTTC.

The V call is TRBV27, the J call TRBJ2-7; 7 bases agree with TRBD1. CDR3 length: 15 residues. Trimming removed 5 bases from V and 0 bases from J; junction bases left unmatched: 7. Germline CDR1 and CDR2: MNHEY and SMNVEV (reference sequence). The CDR3 sequence: CASSKGQERSYEQYF. The CDR3 DNA sequence: TGTGCCAGCAGTAAAGGACAGGAGCGCTCCTACGAGCAGTACTTC.

This chain uses TRBV11-3 with TRBJ2-7; no firm D call. This CDR3 spans 14 amino acids. Per the germline V gene, CDR1 is SGHNT and CDR2 is YENEEA. V was pared by 5 bases and J by 0 bases, with 11 bases between. CDR3 sequence: CASSPYRSSYEQYF. DNA for the CDR3: TGTGCCAGCAGCCCCTACCGAAGCTCCTACGAGCAGTACTTC.

The gene calls are TRBV27 and TRBJ1-2, with a weak D call TRBD1 (5 bases). The V gene's germline CDR1 is MNHEY and CDR2 SMNVEV (reference sequence). V was trimmed by 5 bases and J by 1 base, leaving 17 bases between them. CDR3 length equals 16 residues. Here the CDR3 DNA reads TGTGCCAGCAGTCCCGCAGACAGTTTTCGTAACTATGGCTACACCTTC. Translation: CASSPADSFRNYGYTF.

This clone was recorded a few times. The CDR3: CASSIGDRAKNIQYF. In DNA, the CDR3 is TGTGCCAGTAGTATAGGAGATAGAGCCAAAAACATTCAGTACTTC. The chain couples TRBV19 to TRBJ2-4; D ambiguous. The germline CDR1 and CDR2 sequences are LNHDA and SQIVND (reference sequence). This CDR3 is 15 amino acids long. The V end lost 1 base, the J end lost 0 bases, and 7 bases lay between the germline ends.

The DNA of the CDR3 is TGTGCCAGCTCACTTGGACAGGGTACCTACAATGAGCAGTTCTTC. This sequence encodes CASSLGQGTYNEQFF. V is TRBV18 and J is TRBJ2-1; 8 positions agree with TRBD1. V trimming: 4 bases; J trimming: 2 bases; junction bases outside the gene matches: 4. Looked up from germline, CDR1 is KGHSH and CDR2 is LQKENI. The CDR3 sequence is 15 residues long.

The chain carries TRBV11-2 and TRBJ1-6; TRBD1 matches 7 bases. The V gene's germline CDR1 is SGHAT and CDR2 FQNNGV. With V trimmed by 4 bases and J by 9 bases, 9 bases remained unmatched. The CDR3 totals 15 residues. For the CDR3, the DNA is TGTGCCAGCAGCTCCCTGAGGGGGCTAAGTTCACCCCTCCACTTT. Amino acids: CASSSLRGLSSPLHF.

The chain joins TRBV19 to TRBJ2-7; 9 bases map to TRBD1. The CDR3 is made up of 15 amino acids. The V and J ends lost 5 bases and 2 bases, in that order; junction bases with no gene match: 7. CDR1 LNHDA and CDR2 SQIVND come from the germline V gene (reference sequence). The CDR3 DNA is TGTGCCAGTAGTTCGGGCCGGGACAGGGCCTACGAGCAGTACTTC. Translation gives CASSSGRDRAYEQYF.